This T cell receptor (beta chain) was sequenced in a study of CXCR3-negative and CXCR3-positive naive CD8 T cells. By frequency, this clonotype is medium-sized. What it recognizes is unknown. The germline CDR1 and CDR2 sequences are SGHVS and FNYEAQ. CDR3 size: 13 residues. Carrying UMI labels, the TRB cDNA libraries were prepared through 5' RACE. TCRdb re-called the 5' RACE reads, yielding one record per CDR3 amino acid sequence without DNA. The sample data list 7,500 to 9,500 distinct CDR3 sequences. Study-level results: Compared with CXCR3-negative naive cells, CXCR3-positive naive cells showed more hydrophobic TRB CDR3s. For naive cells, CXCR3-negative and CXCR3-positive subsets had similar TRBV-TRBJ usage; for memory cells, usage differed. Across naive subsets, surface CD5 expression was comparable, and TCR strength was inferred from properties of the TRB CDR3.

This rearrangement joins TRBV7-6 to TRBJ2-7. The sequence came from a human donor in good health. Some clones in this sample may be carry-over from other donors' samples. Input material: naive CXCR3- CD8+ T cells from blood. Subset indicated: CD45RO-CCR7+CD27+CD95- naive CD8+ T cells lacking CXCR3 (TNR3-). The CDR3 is CASSLGSLYEQYF.